This T cell receptor (beta chain) stems from a study of Tregs in tolerant kidney transplant recipients. On the study more broadly: CD4+CD25+CD127- cells came from approximately 3-day belatacept mixed lymphocyte reactions, some with approximately 5-day graft donor restimulation. Overall study results and limits: Biological reproducibility was not directly addressed in this study.

The CDR3 length is 15 residues. The germline CDR1 and CDR2 sequences are SGDLS and YYNGEE. Trimming at V came to 6 bases and at J to 4 bases, leaving 7 bases not matched to a gene. In regard to this clone: No antigen is known for it.

TCRdb's table, derived via immunoSEQ multiplex PCR, lists solely in-frame clones and lacks some. The profile covers under 45,000 clones, with 95% to 96% appearing a single time and approximately 0.4% taken by the ten largest. The specimen sequenced was Tregs from blood cultured with allogeneic cells. The receptor comes from a human donor in good health. The chain combines TRBV9 with TRBJ1-6, with 7 bases identical to TRBD1. CDR3: CASTSGTVYNSPLHF. In nucleotides, the CDR3 is TGTGCCAGCACCTCGGGGACAGTTTATAATTCACCCCTCCACTTT. The full variable domain, its missing parts supplied by reference TRBV9 and TRBJ1-6, is DSGVTQTPKHLITATGQRVTLRCSPRSGDLSVYWYQQSLDQGLQFLIQYYNGEERAKGNILERFSAQQFPDLHSELNLSSLELGDSALYFCASTSGTVYNSPLHFGNGTRLTVT.